The T cell receptor beta chain under discussion was sequenced for a study of OX40 agonist ivuxolimab in advanced cancers. Background on the study: Across the patients, intravenous ivuxolimab was delivered every 2 weeks at 0.01 to 10 mg/kg. Patients in dose escalation had liver, melanoma, kidney or head and neck cancers.

Profiling relied on immunoSEQ multiplex PCR, and the TCRdb table lists in-frame clones only, not all of them. The sample contains 53,000 or so clones, around 85% of which appear only once. The CDR3 runs 16 residues. CDR1 is MNHEY and CDR2 is SVGAGI in the germline V gene. Trimming removed 1 base from V and 2 bases from J, with 12 bases in between. Concerning this clone itself: The antigen is not known.

General observations from the study: Researchers report that CD8+ T cells had, on average, more expanded clones than CD4+. Some of the nonresponding patients also showed low levels of normalized T-cell clonal expansion.

The chain carries TRBV6-5 and TRBJ2-1; D unresolved. Source: CD4+ or CD8+ T cells sorted from blood, taken in a trial of the OX40 agonist ivuxolimab. This sequence originates from an adult with an advanced solid tumor such as melanoma, head and neck, liver or kidney cancer. CDR3 protein: CASSYLQRPPYNEQFF. Written as DNA, the CDR3 is TGTGCCAGCAGTTACTTACAGCGCCCGCCCTACAATGAGCAGTTCTTC.